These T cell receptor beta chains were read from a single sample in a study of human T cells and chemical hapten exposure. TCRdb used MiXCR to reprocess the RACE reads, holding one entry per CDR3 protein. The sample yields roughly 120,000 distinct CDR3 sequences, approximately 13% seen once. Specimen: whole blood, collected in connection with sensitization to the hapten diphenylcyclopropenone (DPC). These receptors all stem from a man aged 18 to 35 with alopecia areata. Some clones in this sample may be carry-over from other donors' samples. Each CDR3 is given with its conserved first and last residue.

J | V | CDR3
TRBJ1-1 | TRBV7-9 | CASSLGAGLPKAFF
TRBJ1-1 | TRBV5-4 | CASSQNYKGTEAFF
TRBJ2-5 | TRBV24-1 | CATSEGAGQVPETQYF
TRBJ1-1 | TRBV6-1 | CASSELGGLNTEAFF
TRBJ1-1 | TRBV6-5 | CASSYSGALTEAFF
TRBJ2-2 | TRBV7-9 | CASSPPGRQTGELFF
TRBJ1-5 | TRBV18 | CASSPDRQQGAQHF
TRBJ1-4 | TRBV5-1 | CASSVTTSVEKLFF
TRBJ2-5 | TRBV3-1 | CASRRTSIGETQYF
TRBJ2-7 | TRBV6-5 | CASSYSTGRGTLTYF
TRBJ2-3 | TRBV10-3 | CAISMYGTGDDTQYF
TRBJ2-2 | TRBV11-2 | CASSLGQFYTGELFF
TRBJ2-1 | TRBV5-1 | CASSYDSGIYNEQFF
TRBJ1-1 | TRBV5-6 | CASSLGGPLAEAFF
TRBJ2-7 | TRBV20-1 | CSARGFGLADSYEQYF
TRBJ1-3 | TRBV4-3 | CASSQDSRASGNTIYF
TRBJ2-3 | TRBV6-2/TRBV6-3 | CASSVQGSSTDTQYF
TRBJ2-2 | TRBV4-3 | CASSRYGRLLNTGELFF
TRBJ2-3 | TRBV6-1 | CASSPRLIADTQYF
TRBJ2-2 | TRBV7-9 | CASSFTSNTGELFF
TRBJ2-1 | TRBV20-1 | CSAPDGYSYNEQFF
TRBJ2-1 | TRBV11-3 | CASSLEYRSSYNEQFF
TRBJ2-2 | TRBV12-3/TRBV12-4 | CASSTRTGTNTGELFF
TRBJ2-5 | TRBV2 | CASSVGQETQYF
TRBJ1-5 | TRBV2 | CASSRTGRVQPQHF
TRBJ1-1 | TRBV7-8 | CASSFLGANTEAFF
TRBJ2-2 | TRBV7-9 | CASSSLLAGQAGELFF
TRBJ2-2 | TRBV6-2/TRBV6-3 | CASRWTGADTGELFF
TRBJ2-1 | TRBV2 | CASSTQGIMQFF
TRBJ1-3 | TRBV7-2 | CASSLARGLNNGIYF
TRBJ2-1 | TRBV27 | CASSSLGTSGEQFF
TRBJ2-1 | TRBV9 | CASSVGPSGNEQFF
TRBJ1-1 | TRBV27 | CASSLTADPDLEAFF
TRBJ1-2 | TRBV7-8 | CASIDRRDRLYGYTF
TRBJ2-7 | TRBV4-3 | CASSQDYGGYPYEQYF
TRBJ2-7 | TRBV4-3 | CASSPGRDPTYEQYF
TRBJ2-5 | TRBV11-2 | CASSLVGLAEETQYF
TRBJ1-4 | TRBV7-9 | CASSSGQLTTNEKLFF
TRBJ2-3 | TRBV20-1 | CSALKTSGGLTDTQYF
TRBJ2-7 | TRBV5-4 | CASSLGRNSYEQYF
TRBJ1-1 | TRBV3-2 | CASSQDLAGGRNTEAFF
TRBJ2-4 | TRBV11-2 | CASSLGLTVLNF
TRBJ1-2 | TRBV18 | CASLELAPNYGYTF
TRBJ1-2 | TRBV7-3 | CASSTRQSSNYGYTF
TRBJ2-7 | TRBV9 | CASSGGQGVYEQYF
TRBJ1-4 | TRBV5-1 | CASSLRSPGEKLFF
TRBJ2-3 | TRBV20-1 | CSARVGEGTDTQYF
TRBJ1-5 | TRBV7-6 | CASSFPDQPQHF
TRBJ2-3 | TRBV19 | CASNSRTDTQYF
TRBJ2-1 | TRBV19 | CASSPTVVREQFF
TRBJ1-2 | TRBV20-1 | CSAPQTGKYVYGYTF
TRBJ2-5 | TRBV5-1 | CASSLVGTQETQYF
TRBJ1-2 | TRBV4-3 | CASSQVYLGDYGYTF
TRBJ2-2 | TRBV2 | CASRERQGTGELFF
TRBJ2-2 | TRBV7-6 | CASSLVGGELFF
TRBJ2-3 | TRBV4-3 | CASSPERGDSTDTQYF
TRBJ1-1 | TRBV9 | CASSVAPQAIEAFF
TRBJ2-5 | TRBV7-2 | CASRHQTSGAETQYF
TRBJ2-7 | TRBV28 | CASSSRDRPPFSDEQYF
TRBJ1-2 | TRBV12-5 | CASGARDRNYGYTF